The sequence of this T cell receptor (beta chain) was determined in a study of blood T cell repertoires in COVID-19. Study information: From T cells, B-cell-depleted T cells, or PBMCs came the material, which was cDNA or gDNA.

Assay used: immunoSEQ multiplex PCR; TCRdb lists only in-frame clones, some missing. The profile shows around 250,000 clones, over 70% of them singletons. The CDR3 runs 15 residues. Looked up from germline, CDR1 is GTSNPN and CDR2 is SVGIG (reference sequence). V trimming: 3 bases; J trimming: 5 bases; junction bases outside the gene matches: 8. Recruits, aged about 18 to 95 years, lived in 24 US areas. Participants reported their clinical history, and cohort assignment relied on those reports. The clonotype was recovered from a woman between 40 and 50 years old who had been exposed to COVID-19. The chain combines TRBV30 with TRBJ2-5; 11 bases map to TRBD2. Sequencing used PBMCs or T cells enriched from blood (not recorded which). The CDR3 sequence is CAWSTLTSGGETQYF. The DNA for the CDR3 is TGTGCCTGGAGCACTCTCACTAGCGGGGGTGAGACCCAGTACTTC. The variable domain in full, with the rest retrieved from reference TRBV30 and TRBJ2-5, is SQTIHQWPATLVQPVGSPLSLECTVEGTSNPNLYWYRQAAGRGLQLLFYSVGIGQISSEVPQNLSASRPQDRQFILSSKKLLLSDSGFYLCAWSTLTSGGETQYFGPGTRLLVL.